This TCR beta chain is from a study of blood T cell repertoires in COVID-19 (dated by TCRdb to about 2020). In the study overall: The collaborator samples originated in the United States, Italy and Spain and spanned the acute and convalescent phases of COVID-19. The dataset comprised deeply sampled blood TCRbeta repertoires from subjects exposed to, actively infected with, or recovered from COVID-19. The repertoires were made available in a free public database intended to serve as a resource for research on the immune response to SARS-CoV-2. Where available, HLA class I and class II types were taken from metadata supplied by the sample provider and were not determined by assay-based typing. The samples were drawn from the first 160 participants of the ongoing ImmuneRACE study and from roughly 1,300 subjects provided by 6 global collaborators. The material from the prospective study consisted of cDNA or gDNA derived from T cells, B-cell-depleted T cells, or PBMCs. A de-identified subject ID, COVID-19 status, age in years and sex were almost always included in the sample metadata. Results and caveats for the whole study, not just this receptor: The amount of clinical and demographic metadata varied by source and participant and was provided uncurated.

Collaborating institutions collected whole blood in K2EDTA tubes following their own protocols. For TCRbeta analysis, collaborators shipped samples as frozen whole blood, isolated PBMCs, or DNA extracted from either of those sample types. A remark on this clone: Its recognized antigen is unknown. No much larger clonotype is one base removed from it; base qualities were not supplied.

TCRbeta CDR3 regions were amplified from genomic DNA using the immunoSEQ Assay, a bias-controlled multiplex PCR. Turning to the authors' computational methods: Within the assay, amplification of reference gene primers was used to estimate how many nucleated cells each sample contained. To quantify the absolute abundance of each unique TCRbeta CDR3 rearrangement, sequence reads were collapsed and filtered. Productive Simpson clonality was computed per sample as the square root of Simpson's diversity index over productive rearrangements. Imported from immuneACCESS, the table was reduced by TCRdb to in-frame sequences with V and J called. These copies leave out some clones; in studies compared against another copy, an unresolved V gene accounts for under half, and the cause of the remainder is not known. The DNA was the basis for D and trimming; V, J and clone size are from that table. The table for this sample lists under 250,000 clones; 81% of them were counted only once. The ten largest clonotypes hold approximately 8% of the sample.

At the junction V is shortened by 0 bases and J by 6 bases, with 9 bases in between. The CDR3 covers 13 residues, taking in both the cysteine and the phenylalanine. CDR3 DNA only is kept here, 39 bases in frame from base 1. For CDR1 and CDR2, the germline V gene lists SGHTA and FQGNSA. Sequencing was performed on peripheral blood. This TCR came from a woman of 80 years or more with acute or convalescent COVID-19. In this chain, TRBV7-2 is recombined with TRBJ2-7, with TRBD2 tentatively as D gene (6 bases match). The CDR3 protein: CASSLANGGEQYF. The nucleotide sequence reads as follows: TGTGCCAGCAGCTTAGCGAACGGGGGCGAGCAGTACTTC.